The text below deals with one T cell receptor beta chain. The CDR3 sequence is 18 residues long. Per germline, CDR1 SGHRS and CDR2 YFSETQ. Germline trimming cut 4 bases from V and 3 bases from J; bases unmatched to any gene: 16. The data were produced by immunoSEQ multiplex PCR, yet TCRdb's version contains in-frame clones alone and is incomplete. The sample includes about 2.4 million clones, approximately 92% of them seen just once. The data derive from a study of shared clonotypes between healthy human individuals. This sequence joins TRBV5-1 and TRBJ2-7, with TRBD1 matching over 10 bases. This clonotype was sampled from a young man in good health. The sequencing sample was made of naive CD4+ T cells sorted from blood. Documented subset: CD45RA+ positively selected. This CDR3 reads CASSPAPGTGERGYEQYF. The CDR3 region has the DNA TGCGCCAGCAGCCCCGCCCCCGGGACAGGGGAAAGGGGCTACGAGCAGTACTTC. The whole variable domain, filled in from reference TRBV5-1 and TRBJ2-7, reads KAGVTQTPRYLIKTRGQQVTLSCSPISGHRSVSWYQQTPGQGLQFLFEYFSETQRNKGNFPGRFSGRQFSNSRSEMNVSTLELGDSALYLCASSPAPGTGERGYEQYFGPGTRLTVT.